This is a list of T cell receptor beta chains from one sample in a study of blood T cell repertoires in COVID-19. Profiling relied on immunoSEQ multiplex PCR, and the TCRdb table lists in-frame clones only, not all of them. The sample records 250,000 or so clones, around 87% being singletons. The sample taken for sequencing was PBMCs or T cells enriched from blood (not recorded which). These receptors were collected from a woman between 50 and 59 years old who had recovered from COVID-19. CDR3s include the opening cysteine and the closing phenylalanine or tryptophan. A D gene is named only where the DNA matches it firmly. Not every row has a clone size; where given, it reads once, few, many or a size class.

TRBV6-2/TRBV6-3,TRBJ2-3,NA,TRBD1,CASSYPGQGGTDTQYF,TGTGCCAGCAGTTACCCCGGACAGGGAGGCACAGATACGCAGTATTTT
TRBV28,TRBJ1-4,NA,NA,CASSGSGVNEKLFF,TGTGCCAGCAGTGGGTCGGGGGTTAATGAAAAACTGTTTTTT
TRBV5-4,TRBJ2-5,NA,NA,CASSSEFEKETQYF,TGTGCCAGCAGCTCGGAGTTCGAAAAAGAGACCCAGTACTTC
TRBV18,TRBJ1-2,NA,NA,CASSPIQGYGYTF,TGTGCCAGCTCACCTATACAGGGTTACGGCTACACCTTC
TRBV5-4,TRBJ2-5,NA,TRBD2,CASRPGTSGNQETQYF,TGTGCCAGCAGACCCGGGACTAGCGGGAACCAAGAGACCCAGTACTTC
TRBV5-4,TRBJ2-3,NA,NA,CASSLRRVRGTDTQYF,TGTGCCAGCAGCTTGAGGCGGGTGAGGGGCACAGATACGCAGTATTTT
TRBV19,TRBJ2-7,once,NA,CASSINIAVTSYEQYF,TGTGCCAGTAGTATTAATATAGCGGTAACCTCCTACGAGCAGTACTTC
TRBV7-2,TRBJ1-5,NA,NA,CASSLDLGGQPQHF,TGTGCCAGCAGCTTAGATTTAGGGGGTCAGCCCCAGCATTTT
TRBV2,TRBJ2-3,NA,NA,CASRTRGQSTDTQYF,TGTGCCAGCAGGACGCGGGGACAGAGCACAGATACGCAGTATTTT
TRBV7-3,TRBJ2-3,few,NA,CASSDYGTDTQYF,TGTGCCAGCAGCGACTACGGCACAGATACGCAGTATTTT
TRBV4-3,TRBJ2-1,NA,NA,CASSQYTSSYNEQFF,TGCGCCAGCAGCCAATACACCAGCTCCTACAATGAGCAGTTCTTC
TRBV3-1/TRBV3-2,TRBJ2-2,NA,NA,CASSQYAGELFF,TGTGCCAGCAGCCAATATGCCGGGGAGCTGTTTTTT
TRBV5-5,TRBJ2-7,NA,NA,CASSLVQGTYEQYF,TGTGCCAGCAGCTTGGTGCAGGGGACCTACGAGCAGTACTTC
TRBV9,TRBJ2-7,NA,TRBD2,CASSAGLDEAYEQYF,TGTGCCAGCAGCGCCGGACTAGACGAAGCCTACGAGCAGTACTTC
TRBV7-8,TRBJ2-7,NA,TRBD2,CASSLVLGLAGAYEQYF,TGTGCCAGCAGCTTAGTATTGGGACTAGCGGGAGCCTACGAGCAGTACTTC
TRBV27,TRBJ1-6,NA,TRBD1,CASSAWTGGSPLHF,TGTGCCAGCAGTGCATGGACAGGGGGTTCACCCCTCCACTTT
TRBV7-9,TRBJ2-1,NA,NA,CASSNTRSTSEQFF,TGTGCCAGCAGCAACACCCGTTCTACTAGTGAGCAGTTCTTC
TRBV30,TRBJ2-2,NA,TRBD1,CAWTGTGGGELFF,TGTGCCTGGACCGGGACAGGGGGCGGGGAGCTGTTTTTT
TRBV27,TRBJ1-2,few,NA,CAIHPANYGYTF,TGTGCCATCCATCCAGCTAACTATGGCTACACCTTC
TRBV10-3,TRBJ2-1,NA,TRBD2,CAISAGSGSAYNEQFF,TGTGCCATCAGTGCGGGTAGCGGGAGTGCCTACAATGAGCAGTTCTTC
TRBV11-3,TRBJ2-1,NA,NA,CASSFREKYNEQFF,TGTGCCAGCAGCTTCCGGGAGAAATACAATGAGCAGTTCTTC
TRBV7-2,TRBJ2-5,NA,TRBD1,CASSRYGTAQETQYF,TGTGCCAGCAGCCGTTACGGGACAGCACAAGAGACCCAGTACTTC
TRBV5-1,TRBJ2-2,NA,TRBD2,CASSLGGRPGELFF,TGCGCCAGCAGCTTGGGCGGGAGGCCCGGGGAGCTGTTTTTT
TRBV6-4,TRBJ2-3,NA,NA,CASSSVGSAGFLPDTQYF,TGTGCCAGCAGTTCGGTGGGTTCAGCGGGTTTTCTTCCGGATACGCAGTATTTT